This T cell receptor beta chain was captured by sequencing in a study of post-analysis software for immune sequencing data. As for the study in general: Clinical courses comprised relapsing-remitting, secondary progressive and progressive-relapsing multiple sclerosis. Findings and caveats of the study: Relative to controls, patients with multiple sclerosis showed significantly lower normalized Chao1 diversity. Included in a set of a handful of TRBV segments more frequent in patients than controls were TRBV5-6, TRBV5-1 and TRBV20-1. Samples made in the same batch grouped tightly together by F measure.

Unique molecular identifiers had been added to the TCR beta cDNA libraries. From around 0.96 to 9.9 million T cells, about 500,000 cDNA molecules were obtained. Using its own MiXCR run on the PCR reads, TCRdb lists one record per CDR3 protein. The sample lists hundreds of thousands of distinct CDR3 sequences, roughly 45% occurring once. The CDR3 sequence is 19 residues long. Germline CDR1 SGHRS, CDR2 YFSETQ. Concerning this clonotype itself: Its antigen is currently unknown.

The rearrangement links TRBV5-1 to TRBJ2-1, with 16 bases aligning to TRBD2. The J call may be incorrect, as the DNA end agrees better with TRBJ2-7. Source material: blood. The receptor was derived from a girl aged 5-17 years with multiple sclerosis. CDR3 amino acids: CASSDAGLAGGPVYNEQYF. In DNA, the CDR3 is TGCGCCAGCAGCGACGCGGGACTAGCGGGAGGGCCGGTGTACAATGAGCAGTACTTC.